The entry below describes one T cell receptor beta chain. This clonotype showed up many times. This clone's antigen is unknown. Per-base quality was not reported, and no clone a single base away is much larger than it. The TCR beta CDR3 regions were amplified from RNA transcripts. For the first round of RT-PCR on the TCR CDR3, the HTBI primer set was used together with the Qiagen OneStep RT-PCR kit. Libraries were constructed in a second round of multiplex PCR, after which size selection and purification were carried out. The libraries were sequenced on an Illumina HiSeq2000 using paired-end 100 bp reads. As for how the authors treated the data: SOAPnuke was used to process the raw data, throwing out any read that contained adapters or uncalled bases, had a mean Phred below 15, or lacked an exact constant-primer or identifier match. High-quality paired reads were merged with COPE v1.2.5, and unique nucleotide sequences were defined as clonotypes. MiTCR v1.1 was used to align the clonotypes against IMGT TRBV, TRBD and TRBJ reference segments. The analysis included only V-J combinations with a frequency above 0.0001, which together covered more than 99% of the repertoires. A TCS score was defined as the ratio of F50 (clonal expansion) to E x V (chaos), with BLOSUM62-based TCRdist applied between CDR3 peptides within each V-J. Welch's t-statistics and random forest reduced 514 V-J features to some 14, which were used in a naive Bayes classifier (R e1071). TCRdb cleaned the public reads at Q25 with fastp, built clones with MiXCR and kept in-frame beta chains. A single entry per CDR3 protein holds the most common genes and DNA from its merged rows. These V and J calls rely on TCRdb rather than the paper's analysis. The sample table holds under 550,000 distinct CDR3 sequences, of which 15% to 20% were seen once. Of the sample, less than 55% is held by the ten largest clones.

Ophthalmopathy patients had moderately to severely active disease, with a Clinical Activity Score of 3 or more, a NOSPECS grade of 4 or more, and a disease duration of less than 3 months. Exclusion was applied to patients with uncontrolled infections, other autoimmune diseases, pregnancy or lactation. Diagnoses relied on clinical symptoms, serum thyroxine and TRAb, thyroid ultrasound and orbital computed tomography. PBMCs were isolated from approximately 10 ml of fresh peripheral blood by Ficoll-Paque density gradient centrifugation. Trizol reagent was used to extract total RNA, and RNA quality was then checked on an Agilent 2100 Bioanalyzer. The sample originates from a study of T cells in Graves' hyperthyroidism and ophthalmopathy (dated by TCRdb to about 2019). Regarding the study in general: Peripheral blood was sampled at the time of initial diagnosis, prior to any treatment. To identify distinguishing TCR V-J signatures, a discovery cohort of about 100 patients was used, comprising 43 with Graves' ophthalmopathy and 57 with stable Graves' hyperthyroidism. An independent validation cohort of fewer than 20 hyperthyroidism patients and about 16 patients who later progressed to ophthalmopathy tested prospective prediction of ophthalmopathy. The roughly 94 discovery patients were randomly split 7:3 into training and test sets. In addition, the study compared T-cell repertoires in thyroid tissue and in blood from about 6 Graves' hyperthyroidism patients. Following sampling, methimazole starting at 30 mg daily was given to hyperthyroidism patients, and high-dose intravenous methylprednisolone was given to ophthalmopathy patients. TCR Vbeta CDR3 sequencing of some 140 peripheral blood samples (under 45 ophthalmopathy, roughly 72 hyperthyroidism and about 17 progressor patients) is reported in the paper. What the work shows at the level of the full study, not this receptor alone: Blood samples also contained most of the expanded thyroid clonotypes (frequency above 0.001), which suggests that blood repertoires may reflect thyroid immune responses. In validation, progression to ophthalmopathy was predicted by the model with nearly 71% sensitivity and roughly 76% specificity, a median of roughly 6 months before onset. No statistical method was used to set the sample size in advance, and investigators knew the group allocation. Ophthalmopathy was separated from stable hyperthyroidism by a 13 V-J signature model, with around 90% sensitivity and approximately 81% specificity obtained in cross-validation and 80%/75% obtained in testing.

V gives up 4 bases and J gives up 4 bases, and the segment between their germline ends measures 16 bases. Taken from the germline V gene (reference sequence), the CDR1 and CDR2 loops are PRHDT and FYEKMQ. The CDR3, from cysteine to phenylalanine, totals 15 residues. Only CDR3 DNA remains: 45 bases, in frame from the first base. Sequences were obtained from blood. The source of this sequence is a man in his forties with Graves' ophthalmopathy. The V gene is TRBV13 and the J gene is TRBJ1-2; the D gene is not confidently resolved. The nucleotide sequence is TGTGCCAGCAGCTCTTGGGCAAGAGGAGTCTATGGCTACACCTTC. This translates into CASSSWARGVYGYTF.